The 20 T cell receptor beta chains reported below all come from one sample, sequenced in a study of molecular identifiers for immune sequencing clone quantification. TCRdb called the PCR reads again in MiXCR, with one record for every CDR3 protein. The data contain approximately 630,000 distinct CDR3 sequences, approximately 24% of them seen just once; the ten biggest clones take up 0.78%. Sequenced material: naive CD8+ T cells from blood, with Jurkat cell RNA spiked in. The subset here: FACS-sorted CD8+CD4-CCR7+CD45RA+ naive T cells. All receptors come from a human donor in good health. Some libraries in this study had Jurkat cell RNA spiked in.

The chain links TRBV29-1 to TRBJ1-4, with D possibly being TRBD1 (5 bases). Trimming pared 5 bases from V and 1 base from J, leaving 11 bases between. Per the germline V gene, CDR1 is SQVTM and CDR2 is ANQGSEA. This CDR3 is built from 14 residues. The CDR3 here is CSVMATGTNEKLFF. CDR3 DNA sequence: TGCAGCGTTATGGCCACAGGAACTAATGAAAAACTGTTTTTT.

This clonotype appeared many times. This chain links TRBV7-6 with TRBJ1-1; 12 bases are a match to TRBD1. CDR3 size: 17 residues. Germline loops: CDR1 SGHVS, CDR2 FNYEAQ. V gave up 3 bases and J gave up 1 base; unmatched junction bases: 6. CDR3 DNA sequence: TGTGCCAGCAGCTTTGGGACAGGGGGCTGGAAGAACACTGAAGCTTTCTTT. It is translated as CASSFGTGGWKNTEAFF.

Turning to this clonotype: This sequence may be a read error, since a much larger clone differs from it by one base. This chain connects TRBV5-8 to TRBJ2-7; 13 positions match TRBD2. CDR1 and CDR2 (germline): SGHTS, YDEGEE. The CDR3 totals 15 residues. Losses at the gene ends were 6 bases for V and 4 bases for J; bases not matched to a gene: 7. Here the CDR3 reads CASTGRTSGGYEQYF. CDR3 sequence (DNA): TGTGCCAGCACCGGACGGACTAGCGGGGGTTACGAGCAGTACTTC.

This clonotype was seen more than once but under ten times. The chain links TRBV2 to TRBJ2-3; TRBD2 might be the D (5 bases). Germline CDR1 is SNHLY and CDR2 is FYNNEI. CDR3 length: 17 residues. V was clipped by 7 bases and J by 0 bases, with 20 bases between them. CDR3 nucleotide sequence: TGTGCCAGCACCGAGGGTCCGACTTTAACTAGCACAGATACGCAGTATTTT. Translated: CASTEGPTLTSTDTQYF.

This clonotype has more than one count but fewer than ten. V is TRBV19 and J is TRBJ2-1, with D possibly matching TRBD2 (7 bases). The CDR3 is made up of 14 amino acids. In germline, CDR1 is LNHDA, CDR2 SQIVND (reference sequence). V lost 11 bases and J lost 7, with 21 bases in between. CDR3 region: CAVSLGGARNEQFF. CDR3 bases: TGTGCCGTCTCGTTGGGGGGGGCTAGGAATGAGCAGTTCTTC.

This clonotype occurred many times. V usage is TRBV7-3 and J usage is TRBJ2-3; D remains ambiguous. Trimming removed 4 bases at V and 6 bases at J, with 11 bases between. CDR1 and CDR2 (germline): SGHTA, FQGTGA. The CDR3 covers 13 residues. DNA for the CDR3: TGTGCCAGCAGCTCCCAATGGCAGGATACGCAGTATTTT. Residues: CASSSQWQDTQYF.

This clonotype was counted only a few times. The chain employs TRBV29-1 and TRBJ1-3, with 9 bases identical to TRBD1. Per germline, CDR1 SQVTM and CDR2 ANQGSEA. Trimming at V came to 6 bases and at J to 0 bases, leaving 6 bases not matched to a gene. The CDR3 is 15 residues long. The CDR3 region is CSVRDRVASGNTIYF. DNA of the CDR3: TGCAGCGTGAGGGACAGGGTAGCCTCTGGAAACACCATATATTTT.

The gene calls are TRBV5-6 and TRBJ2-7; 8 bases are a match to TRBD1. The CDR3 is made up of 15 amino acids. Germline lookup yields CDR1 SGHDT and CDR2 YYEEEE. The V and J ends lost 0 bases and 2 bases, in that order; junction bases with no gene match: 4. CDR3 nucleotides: TGTGCCAGCAGCTTGGTTCGGACAGGGACCTACGAGCAGTACTTC. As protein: CASSLVRTGTYEQYF.

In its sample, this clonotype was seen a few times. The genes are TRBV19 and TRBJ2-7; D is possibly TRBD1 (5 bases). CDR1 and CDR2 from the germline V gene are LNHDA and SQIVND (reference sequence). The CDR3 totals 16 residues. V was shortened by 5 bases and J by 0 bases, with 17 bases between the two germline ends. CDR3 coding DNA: TGTGCCAGTAGTCCCGAAGACAGACCAAGCTCCTACGAGCAGTACTTC. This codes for CASSPEDRPSSYEQYF.

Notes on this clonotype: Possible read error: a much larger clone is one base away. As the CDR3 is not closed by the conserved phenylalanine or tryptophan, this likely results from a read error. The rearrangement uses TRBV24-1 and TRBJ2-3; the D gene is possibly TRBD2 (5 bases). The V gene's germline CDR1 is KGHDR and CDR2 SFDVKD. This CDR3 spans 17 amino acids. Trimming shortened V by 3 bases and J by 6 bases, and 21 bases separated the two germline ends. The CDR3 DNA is TGTGCCACCAGTGATCCGAAACGCGCCCCAGGACTGGATACGCAGTATTCT. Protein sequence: CATSDPKRAPGLDTQYS.

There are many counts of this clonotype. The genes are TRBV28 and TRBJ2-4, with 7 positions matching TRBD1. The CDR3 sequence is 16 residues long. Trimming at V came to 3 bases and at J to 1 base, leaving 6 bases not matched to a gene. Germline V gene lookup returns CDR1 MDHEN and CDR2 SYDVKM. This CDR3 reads CASSFRDSQAKNIQYF. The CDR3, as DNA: TGTGCCAGCAGTTTTAGGGACAGTCAGGCCAAAAACATTCAGTACTTC.

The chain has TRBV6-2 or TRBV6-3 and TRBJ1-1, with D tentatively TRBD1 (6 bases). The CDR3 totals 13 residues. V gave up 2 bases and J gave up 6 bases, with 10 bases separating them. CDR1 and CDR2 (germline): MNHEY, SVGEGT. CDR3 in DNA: TGTGCCAGCAGTTACGAACAGGGCTCTGAAGCTTTCTTT. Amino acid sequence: CASSYEQGSEAFF.

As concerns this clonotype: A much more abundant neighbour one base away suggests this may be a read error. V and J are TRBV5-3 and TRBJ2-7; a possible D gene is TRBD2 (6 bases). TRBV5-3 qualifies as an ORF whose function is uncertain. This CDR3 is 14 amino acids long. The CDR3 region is CVSSLRGLTYEQYF. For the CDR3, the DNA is TGTGTCAGCAGCTTGCGGGGCCTGACCTACGAGCAGTACTTC.

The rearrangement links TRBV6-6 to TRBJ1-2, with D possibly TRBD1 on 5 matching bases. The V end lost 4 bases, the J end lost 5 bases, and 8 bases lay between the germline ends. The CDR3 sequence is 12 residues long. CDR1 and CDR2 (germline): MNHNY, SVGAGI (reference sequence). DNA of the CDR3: TGTGCCAGCAGTTGGACACTGTATGGCTACACCTTC. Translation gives CASSWTLYGYTF.

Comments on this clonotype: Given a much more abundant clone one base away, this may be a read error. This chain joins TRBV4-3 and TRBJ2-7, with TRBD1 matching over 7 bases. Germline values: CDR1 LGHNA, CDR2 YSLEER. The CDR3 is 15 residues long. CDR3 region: CAGSQGRQGIYEQYF. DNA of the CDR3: TGCGCCGGCAGCCAAGGAAGACAGGGAATTTACGAGCAGTACTTC.

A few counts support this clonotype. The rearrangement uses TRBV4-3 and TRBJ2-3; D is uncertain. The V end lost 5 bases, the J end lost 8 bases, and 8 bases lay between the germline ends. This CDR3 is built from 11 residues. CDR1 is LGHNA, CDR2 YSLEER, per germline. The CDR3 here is CASSDTGTQYF. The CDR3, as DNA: TGCGCCAGCAGCGACACGGGTACGCAGTATTTT.

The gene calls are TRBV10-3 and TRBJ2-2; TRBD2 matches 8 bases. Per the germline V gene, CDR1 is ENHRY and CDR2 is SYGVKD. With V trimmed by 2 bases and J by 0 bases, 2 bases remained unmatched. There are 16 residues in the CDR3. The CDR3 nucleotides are TGTGCCATCAGTGAGCGGGGGGGAACGAACACCGGGGAGCTGTTTTTT. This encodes CAISERGGTNTGELFF.

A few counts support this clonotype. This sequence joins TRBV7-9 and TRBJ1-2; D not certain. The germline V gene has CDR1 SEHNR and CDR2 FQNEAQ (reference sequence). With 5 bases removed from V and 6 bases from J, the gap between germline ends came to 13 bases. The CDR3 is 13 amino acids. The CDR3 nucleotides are TGTGCCAGCAGCGATGCCCCCGGTAATGGCTACACCTTC. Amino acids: CASSDAPGNGYTF.

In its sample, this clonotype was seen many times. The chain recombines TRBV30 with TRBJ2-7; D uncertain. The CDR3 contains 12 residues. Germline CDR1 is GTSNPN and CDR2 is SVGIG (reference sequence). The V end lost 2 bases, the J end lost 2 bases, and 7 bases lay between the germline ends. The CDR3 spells CAWSSSTYEQYF. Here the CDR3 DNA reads TGTGCCTGGAGTTCCTCCACCTACGAGCAGTACTTC.

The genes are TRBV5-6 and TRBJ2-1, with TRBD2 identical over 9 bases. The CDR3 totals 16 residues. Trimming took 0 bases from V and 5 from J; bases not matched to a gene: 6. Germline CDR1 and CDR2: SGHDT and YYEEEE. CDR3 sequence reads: CASSLVREGLDNEQFF. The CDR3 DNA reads TGTGCCAGCAGCTTGGTGCGGGAGGGCCTGGACAATGAGCAGTTCTTC.